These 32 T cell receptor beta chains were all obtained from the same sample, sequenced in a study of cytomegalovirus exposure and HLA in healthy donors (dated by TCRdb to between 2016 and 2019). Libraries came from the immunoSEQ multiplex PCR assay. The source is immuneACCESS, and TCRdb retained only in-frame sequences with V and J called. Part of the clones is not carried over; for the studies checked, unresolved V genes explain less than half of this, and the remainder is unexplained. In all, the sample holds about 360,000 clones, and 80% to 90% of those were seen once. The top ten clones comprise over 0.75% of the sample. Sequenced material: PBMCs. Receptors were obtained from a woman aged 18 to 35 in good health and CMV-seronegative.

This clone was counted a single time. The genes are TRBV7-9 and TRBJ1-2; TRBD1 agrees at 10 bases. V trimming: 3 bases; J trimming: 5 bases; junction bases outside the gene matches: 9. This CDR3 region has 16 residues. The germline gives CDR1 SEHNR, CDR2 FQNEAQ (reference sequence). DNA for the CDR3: TGTGCCAGCAGCTTGGCTGACAGGGGGCTCGATTATGGCTACACCTTC. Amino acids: CASSLADRGLDYGYTF.

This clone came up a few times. CDR3 region: CASRTSGNEQYF. The CDR3 DNA reads as TGTGCCAGCCGGACTAGCGGCAACGAGCAGTACTTC. The chain couples TRBV28 to TRBJ2-7; 10 positions match TRBD2. J was trimmed by 5 bases and V by 8 bases; bases with no gene match: 3. Germline V lookup: CDR1 MDHEN, CDR2 SYDVKM. There are 12 residues in the CDR3.

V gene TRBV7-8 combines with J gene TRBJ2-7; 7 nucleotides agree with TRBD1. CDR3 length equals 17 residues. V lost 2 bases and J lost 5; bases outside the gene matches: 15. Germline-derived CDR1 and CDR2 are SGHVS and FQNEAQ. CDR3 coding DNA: TGTGCCAGCAGCTTACGAGCCTTGACAGGGCAAATGGACGAGCAGTACTTC. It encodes CASSLRALTGQMDEQYF.

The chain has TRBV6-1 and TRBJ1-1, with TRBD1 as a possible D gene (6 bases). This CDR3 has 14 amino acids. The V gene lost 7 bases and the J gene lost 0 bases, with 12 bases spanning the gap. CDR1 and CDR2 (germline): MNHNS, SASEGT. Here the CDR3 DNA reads TGTGCCAGCACCTTCGGGGGGCTGAACACTGAAGCTTTCTTT. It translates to CASTFGGLNTEAFF.

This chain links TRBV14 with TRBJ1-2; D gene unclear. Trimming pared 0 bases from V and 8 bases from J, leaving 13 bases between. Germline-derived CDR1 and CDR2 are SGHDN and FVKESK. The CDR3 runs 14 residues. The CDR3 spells CASSQDPRVYGYTF. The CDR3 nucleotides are TGTGCCAGCAGCCAAGATCCGAGGGTTTACGGCTACACCTTC. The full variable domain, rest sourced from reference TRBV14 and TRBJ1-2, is EAGVTQFPSHSVIEKGQTVTLRCDPISGHDNLYWYRRVMGKEIKFLLHFVKESKQDESGMPNNRFLAERTGGTYSTLKVQPAELEDSGVYFCASSQDPRVYGYTFGSGTRLTVV.

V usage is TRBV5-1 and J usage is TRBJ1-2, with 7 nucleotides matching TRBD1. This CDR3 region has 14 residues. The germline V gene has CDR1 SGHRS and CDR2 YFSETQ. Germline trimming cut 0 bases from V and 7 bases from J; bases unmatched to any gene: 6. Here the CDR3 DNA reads TGCGCCAGCAGCTTGGAAGGGACAGTAAGTGGCTACACCTTC. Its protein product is CASSLEGTVSGYTF.

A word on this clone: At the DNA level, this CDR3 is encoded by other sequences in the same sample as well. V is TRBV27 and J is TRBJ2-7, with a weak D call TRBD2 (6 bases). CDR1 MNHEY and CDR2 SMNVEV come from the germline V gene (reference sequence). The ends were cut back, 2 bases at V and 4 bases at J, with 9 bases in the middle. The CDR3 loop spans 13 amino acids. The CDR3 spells CASSLGGGYEQYF. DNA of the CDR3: TGTGCCAGCAGTTTAGGTGGGGGGTACGAGCAGTACTTC.

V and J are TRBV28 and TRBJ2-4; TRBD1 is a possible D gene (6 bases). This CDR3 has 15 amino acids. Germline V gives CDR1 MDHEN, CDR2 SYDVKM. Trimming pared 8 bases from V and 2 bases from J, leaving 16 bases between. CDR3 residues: CASESGTSPKNIQYF. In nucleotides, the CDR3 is TGTGCCAGCGAATCCGGGACAAGCCCCAAAAACATTCAGTACTTC.

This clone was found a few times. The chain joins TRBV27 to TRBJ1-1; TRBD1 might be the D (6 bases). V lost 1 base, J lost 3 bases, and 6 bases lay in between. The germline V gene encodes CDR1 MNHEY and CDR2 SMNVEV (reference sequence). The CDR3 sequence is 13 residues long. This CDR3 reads CASSLYRDTEAFF. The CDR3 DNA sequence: TGTGCCAGCAGTTTATACAGGGACACTGAAGCTTTCTTT.

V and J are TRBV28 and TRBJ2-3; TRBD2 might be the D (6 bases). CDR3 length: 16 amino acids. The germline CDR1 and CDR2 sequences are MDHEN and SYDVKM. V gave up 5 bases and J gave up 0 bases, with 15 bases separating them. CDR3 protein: CASSTMRGDSTDTQYF. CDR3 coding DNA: TGTGCCAGCAGTACTATGCGGGGCGATAGCACAGATACGCAGTATTTT. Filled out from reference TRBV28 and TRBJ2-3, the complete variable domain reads DVKVTQSSRYLVKRTGEKVFLECVQDMDHENMFWYRQDPGLGLRLIYFSYDVKMKEKGDIPEGYSVSREKKERFSLILESASTNQTSMYLCASSTMRGDSTDTQYFGPGTRLTVL.

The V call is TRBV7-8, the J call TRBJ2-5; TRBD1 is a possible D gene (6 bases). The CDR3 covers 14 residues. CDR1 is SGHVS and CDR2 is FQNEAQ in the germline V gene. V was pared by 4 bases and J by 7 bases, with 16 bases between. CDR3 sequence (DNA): TGTGCCAGCAGCTATATGGGGGCCAGCGGGACCCAGTACTTC. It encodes CASSYMGASGTQYF.

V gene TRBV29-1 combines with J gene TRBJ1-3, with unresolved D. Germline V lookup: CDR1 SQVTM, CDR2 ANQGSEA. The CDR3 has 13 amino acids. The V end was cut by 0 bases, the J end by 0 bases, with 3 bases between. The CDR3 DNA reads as TGCAGCGTTGAAGATCTCTCTGGAAACACCATATATTTT. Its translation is CSVEDLSGNTIYF.

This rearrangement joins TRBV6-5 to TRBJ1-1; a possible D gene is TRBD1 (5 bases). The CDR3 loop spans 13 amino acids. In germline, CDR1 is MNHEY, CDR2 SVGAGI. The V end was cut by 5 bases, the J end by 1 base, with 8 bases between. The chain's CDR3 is CASSPTANTEAFF. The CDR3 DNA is TGTGCCAGCAGTCCGACAGCGAACACTGAAGCTTTCTTT.

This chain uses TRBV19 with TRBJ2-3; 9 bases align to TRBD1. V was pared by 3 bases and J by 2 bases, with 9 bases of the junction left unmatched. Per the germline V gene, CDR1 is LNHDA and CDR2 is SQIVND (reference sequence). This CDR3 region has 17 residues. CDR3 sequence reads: CASSMRVGQGTTDTQYF. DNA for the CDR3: TGTGCCAGTAGTATGAGGGTCGGACAGGGGACCACAGATACGCAGTATTTT.

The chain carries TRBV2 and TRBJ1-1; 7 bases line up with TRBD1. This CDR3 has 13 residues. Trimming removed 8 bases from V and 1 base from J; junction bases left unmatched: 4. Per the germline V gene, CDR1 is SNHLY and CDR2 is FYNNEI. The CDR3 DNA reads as TGTGCCAGCCGGGGACAGTCGAACACTGAAGCTTTCTTT. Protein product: CASRGQSNTEAFF.

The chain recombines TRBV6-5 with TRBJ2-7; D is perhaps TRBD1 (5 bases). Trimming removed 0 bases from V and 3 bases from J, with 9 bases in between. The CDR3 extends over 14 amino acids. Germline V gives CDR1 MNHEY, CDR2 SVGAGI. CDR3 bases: TGTGCCAGCAGTTACTCCCGACAGAACTACGAGCAGTACTTC. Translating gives CASSYSRQNYEQYF.

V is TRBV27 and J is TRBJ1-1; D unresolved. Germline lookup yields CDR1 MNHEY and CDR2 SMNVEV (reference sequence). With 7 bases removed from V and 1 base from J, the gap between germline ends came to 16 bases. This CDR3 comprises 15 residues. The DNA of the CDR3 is TGTGCCAGCACCCCGCGTGAGGGTCGGAACACTGAAGCTTTCTTT. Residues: CASTPREGRNTEAFF.

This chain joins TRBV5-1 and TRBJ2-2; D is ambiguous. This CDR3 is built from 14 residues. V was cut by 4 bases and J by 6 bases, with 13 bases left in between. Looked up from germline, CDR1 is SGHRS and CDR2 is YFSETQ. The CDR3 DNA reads TGCGCCAGCAGCCCCACCGACAATCCCGGGGAGCTGTTTTTT. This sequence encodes CASSPTDNPGELFF.

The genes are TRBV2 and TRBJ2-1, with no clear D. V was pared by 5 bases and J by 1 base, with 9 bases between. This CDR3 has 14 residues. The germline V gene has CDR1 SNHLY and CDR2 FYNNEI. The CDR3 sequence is CASSPSFSYNEQFF. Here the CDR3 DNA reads TGTGCCAGCAGTCCTAGTTTTTCCTACAATGAGCAGTTCTTC.

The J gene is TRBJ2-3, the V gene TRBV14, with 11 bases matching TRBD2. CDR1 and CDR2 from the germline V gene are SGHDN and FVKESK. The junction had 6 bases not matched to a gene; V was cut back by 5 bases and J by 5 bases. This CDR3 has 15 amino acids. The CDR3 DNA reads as TGTGCCAGCAGCTCACTAGCGGGAGTTGGAGATACGCAGTATTTT. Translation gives CASSSLAGVGDTQYF.

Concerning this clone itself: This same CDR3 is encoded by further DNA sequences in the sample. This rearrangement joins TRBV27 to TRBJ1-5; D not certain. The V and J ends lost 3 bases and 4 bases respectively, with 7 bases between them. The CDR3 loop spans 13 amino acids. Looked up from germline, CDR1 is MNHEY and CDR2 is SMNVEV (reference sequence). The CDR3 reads CASSFGGNQPQHF. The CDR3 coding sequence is TGTGCCAGCAGTTTTGGAGGTAATCAGCCCCAGCATTTT.

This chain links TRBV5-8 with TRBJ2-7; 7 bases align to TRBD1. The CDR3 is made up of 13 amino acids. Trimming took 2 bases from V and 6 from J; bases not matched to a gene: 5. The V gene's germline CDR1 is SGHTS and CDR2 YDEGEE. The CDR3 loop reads CASSFKGAVEQYF. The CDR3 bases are TGTGCCAGCAGCTTCAAGGGGGCGGTCGAGCAGTACTTC.

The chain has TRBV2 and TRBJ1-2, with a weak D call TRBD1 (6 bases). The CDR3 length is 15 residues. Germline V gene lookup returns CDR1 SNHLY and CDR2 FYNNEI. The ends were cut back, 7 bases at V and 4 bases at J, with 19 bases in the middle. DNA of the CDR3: TGTGCCAGCAAGGGGGTTACACAGGACCTCTATGGCTACACCTTC. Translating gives CASKGVTQDLYGYTF.

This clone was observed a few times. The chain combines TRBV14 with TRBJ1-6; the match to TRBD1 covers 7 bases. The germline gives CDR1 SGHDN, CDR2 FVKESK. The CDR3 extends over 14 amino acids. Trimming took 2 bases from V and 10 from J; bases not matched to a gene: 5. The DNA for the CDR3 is TGTGCCAGCAGCCAACTGACAGGGCGATCACCCCTCCACTTT. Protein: CASSQLTGRSPLHF. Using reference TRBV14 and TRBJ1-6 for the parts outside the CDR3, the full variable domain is EAGVTQFPSHSVIEKGQTVTLRCDPISGHDNLYWYRRVMGKEIKFLLHFVKESKQDESGMPNNRFLAERTGGTYSTLKVQPAELEDSGVYFCASSQLTGRSPLHFGNGTRLTVT.

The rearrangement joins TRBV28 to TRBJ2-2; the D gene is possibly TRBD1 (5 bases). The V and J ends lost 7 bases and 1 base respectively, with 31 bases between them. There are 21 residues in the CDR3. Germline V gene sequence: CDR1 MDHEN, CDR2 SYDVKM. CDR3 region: CASIDPRFRGSYRQNTGELFF. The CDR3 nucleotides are TGTGCCAGCATCGATCCACGATTTAGGGGATCGTATCGGCAGAACACCGGGGAGCTGTTTTTT.

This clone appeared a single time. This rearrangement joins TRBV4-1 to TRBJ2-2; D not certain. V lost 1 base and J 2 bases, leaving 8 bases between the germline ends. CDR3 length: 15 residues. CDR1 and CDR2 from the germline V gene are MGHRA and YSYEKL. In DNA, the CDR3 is TGCGCCAGCAGCCAAGCCAGTCCCAACACCGGGGAGCTGTTTTTT. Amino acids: CASSQASPNTGELFF.

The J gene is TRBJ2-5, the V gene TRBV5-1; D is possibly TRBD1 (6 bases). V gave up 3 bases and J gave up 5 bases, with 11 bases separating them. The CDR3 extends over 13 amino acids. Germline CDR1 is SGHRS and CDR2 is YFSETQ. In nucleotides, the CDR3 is TGCGCCAGCAGCTCCGGACAGCGGGAGACCCAGTACTTC. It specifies CASSSGQRETQYF.

The CDR3 region has the DNA TGCGCCAGCAGCCAAGATATCGGGGTTCTTAACACCGGGGAGCTGTTTTTT. Its protein product is CASSQDIGVLNTGELFF. This chain joins TRBV4-1 and TRBJ2-2; possibly TRBD2 for D (5 bases). The V end was cut by 0 bases, the J end by 2 bases, with 13 bases between. Germline-derived CDR1 and CDR2 are MGHRA and YSYEKL. This CDR3 is built from 17 residues.

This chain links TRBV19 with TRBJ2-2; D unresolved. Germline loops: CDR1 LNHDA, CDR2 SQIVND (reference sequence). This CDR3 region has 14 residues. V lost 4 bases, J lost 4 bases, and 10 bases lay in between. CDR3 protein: CASSKIGGTGELFF. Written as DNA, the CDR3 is TGTGCCAGTAGTAAGATTGGCGGCACCGGGGAGCTGTTTTTT.

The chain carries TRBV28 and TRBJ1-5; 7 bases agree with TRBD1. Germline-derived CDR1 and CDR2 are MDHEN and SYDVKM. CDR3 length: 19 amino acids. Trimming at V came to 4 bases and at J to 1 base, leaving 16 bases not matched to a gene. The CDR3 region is CASSSSGTVLIKSNQPQHF. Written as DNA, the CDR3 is TGTGCCAGCAGTTCTTCCGGGACAGTCCTCATTAAAAGCAATCAGCCCCAGCATTTT. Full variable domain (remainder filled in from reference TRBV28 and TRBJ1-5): DVKVTQSSRYLVKRTGEKVFLECVQDMDHENMFWYRQDPGLGLRLIYFSYDVKMKEKGDIPEGYSVSREKKERFSLILESASTNQTSMYLCASSSSGTVLIKSNQPQHFGDGTRLSIL.

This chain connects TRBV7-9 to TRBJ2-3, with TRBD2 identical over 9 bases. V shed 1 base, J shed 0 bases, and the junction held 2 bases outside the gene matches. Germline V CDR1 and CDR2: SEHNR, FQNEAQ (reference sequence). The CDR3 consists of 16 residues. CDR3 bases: TGTGCCAGCAGCTTAGAGCTAGCGGGAAGCACAGATACGCAGTATTTT. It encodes CASSLELAGSTDTQYF.

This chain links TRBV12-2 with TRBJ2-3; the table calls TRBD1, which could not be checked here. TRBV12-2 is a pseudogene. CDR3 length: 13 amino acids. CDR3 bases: TGTGCAAGTCGCTTGATACAGGGGACCACGCAGTATTTT. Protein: CASRLIQGTTQYF.